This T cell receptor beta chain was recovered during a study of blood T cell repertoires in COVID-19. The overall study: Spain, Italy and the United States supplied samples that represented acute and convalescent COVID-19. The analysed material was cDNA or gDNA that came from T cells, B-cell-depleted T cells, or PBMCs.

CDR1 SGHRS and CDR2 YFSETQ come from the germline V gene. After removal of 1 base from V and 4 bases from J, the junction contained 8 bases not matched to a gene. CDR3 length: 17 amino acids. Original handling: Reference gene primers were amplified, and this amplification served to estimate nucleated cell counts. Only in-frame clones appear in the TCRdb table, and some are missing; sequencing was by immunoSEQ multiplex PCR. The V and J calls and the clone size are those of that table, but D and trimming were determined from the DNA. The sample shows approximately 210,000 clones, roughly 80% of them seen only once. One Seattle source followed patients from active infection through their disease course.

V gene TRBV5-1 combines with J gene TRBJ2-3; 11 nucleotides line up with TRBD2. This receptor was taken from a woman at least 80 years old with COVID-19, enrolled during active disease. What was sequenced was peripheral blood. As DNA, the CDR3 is TGCGCCAGCAGCTTGATCCCTAGCGGGGGGTTCTCAGATACGCAGTATTTT. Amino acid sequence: CASSLIPSGGFSDTQYF.